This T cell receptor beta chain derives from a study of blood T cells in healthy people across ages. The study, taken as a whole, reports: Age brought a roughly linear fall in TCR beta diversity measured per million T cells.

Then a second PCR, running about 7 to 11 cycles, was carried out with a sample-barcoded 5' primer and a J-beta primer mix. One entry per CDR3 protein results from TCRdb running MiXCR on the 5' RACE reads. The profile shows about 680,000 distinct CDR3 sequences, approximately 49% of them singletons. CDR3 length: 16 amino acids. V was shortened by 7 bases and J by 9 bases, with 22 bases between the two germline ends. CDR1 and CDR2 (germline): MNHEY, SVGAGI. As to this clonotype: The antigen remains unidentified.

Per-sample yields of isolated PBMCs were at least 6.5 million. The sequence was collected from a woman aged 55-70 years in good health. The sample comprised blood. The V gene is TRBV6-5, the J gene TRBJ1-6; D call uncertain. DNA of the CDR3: TGTGCCAGCAAGAAGGAGCTATGGACTGTAACTTCACCCCTCCACTTT. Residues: CASKKELWTVTSPLHF.